These T cell receptor beta chains were read from a single sample in a study of T cell clones after liver transplantation. Measured with immunoSEQ multiplex PCR; TCRdb has only the in-frame clones, and not every one. This sample has about 51,000 clones, with about 90% found just once. Sequencing was performed on CD8+ T cells from blood, taken 12 months after liver transplant. These receptors originate from a human patient who received a liver transplant. Some T cells may be the graft donor's. CDR3s include the opening cysteine and the closing phenylalanine or tryptophan. Each record gives: CDR3 length, D gene, J gene, V gene, clone size, CDR3 DNA, CDR3 protein. A D gene is named only where the DNA matches it firmly. Not all rows give a size; the values are once, few, many and, for expanded clones, a class.

>14|TRBD2|TRBJ2-7|TRBV5-6|once
TGTGCCAGCAGCTTAGGCGGGAGTGTCTACGAGCAGTACTTC
CASSLGGSVYEQYF
>15|-|TRBJ2-5|TRBV11-2|-
TGTGCCAGCAGCCGAAAGGCCGGTTTCCAAGAGACCCAGTACTTC
CASSRKAGFQETQYF
>15|-|TRBJ1-1|TRBV6-1|-
TGTGCCAGCAAGGTCGACACGGTGGCTAACACTGAAGCTTTCTTT
CASKVDTVANTEAFF
>13|-|TRBJ1-1|TRBV19|-
TGTGCCAGTAGTATTGTCTTGGGCGCTGAAGCTTTCTTT
CASSIVLGAEAFF
>15|-|TRBJ1-4|TRBV6-5|-
TGTGCCAGCAGTCTTAATCAGGGGATAAATGAAAAACTGTTTTTT
CASSLNQGINEKLFF
>13|-|TRBJ2-7|TRBV11-2|-
TGTGCCAGCAGCTTAGATTCCCTTTACGAGCAGTACTTC
CASSLDSLYEQYF
>14|-|TRBJ2-2|TRBV9|-
TGTGCCAGCAGCGTAGGGGGAGAAACCGGGGAGCTGTTTTTT
CASSVGGETGELFF
>15|-|TRBJ2-1|TRBV28|-
TGTGCCAGCAGTTTTAAATGGGTGTCCTACAATGAGCAGTTCTTC
CASSFKWVSYNEQFF
>13|-|TRBJ1-1|TRBV6-1|once
TGTGCCAGCAGTGACGGAGGGAACACTGAAGCTTTCTTT
CASSDGGNTEAFF
>15|TRBD1|TRBJ1-5|TRBV15|-
TGTGCCACCAGCAACTACGACAGGGAGAATCAGCCCCAGCATTTT
CATSNYDRENQPQHF